This TCR beta chain derives from a study of shared clonotypes between healthy human individuals. Turning to the study itself: The cohort had two women and three men, ages 18 to 49. Whole-study findings and limits: Among non-shared clonotypes, generation probabilities were lower than among those shared by all four donors.

Concerning this clone: Its antigen is still unknown.

The CDR3 loop spans 11 amino acids. Per germline, CDR1 SGHVS and CDR2 FNYEAQ. Trimming stripped 8 bases from V and 8 bases from J, with 12 bases between. Sorted subsets were amplified in replicate PCRs using 200 ng DNA, some 31,000 T cell genomes. Generated by immunoSEQ multiplex PCR, the TCRdb table keeps only in-frame clones and is missing some. The sample records under 350,000 clones, more than 75% being singletons. What CD8 memory combined were CD45RO+ cells and CCR7-negative CD45RA+ TemRA cells. The sequenced sample consisted of memory CD8+ T cells sorted from blood. Specified subset: CD45RO+ cells pooled with CCR7-negative TemRA cells. The V call is TRBV7-6, the J call TRBJ1-1; tentatively, D is TRBD1 (6 bases). This TCR was recovered from a man in his late teens or twenties in good health. As DNA, the CDR3 is TGTGCCAGCCAACGGACAGACGAAGCTTTCTTT. Translation: CASQRTDEAFF.